Sequencing of this TCR beta chain was carried out in a study of T cells after yellow fever vaccination. Study-wide points: Booster sampling recovered most clones from primary vaccination (96% CD4, approximately 88% CD8). Though weaker, the secondary response peaked faster, on day 5 versus 15. Only a minor proportion of clonotypes was detected across both CD4 and CD8 compartments.

TCR cDNA was made by 5'RACE template switching, adding a universal primer site and UMIs. TCRdb processed the 5' RACE reads anew with MiXCR; each CDR3 protein has one entry. The sample includes about 400,000 distinct CDR3 sequences, around 6.4% of them seen just once. After removal of 2 bases from V and 2 bases from J, the junction contained 3 bases not matched to a gene. Per germline, CDR1 MNHEY and CDR2 SVGEGT. This CDR3 is built from 15 residues. This clonotype was seen at least ten times. The antigen is not known. This receptor was taken from a man younger than 40 who received the YFV17D yellow fever vaccine. The source was PBMCs, collected 5 days after the yellow fever booster vaccination. The gene calls are TRBV6-2 or TRBV6-3 and TRBJ2-7; TRBD1 matches at 10 bases. As DNA, the CDR3 is TGTGCCAGCAGTTACCCCGGACAGGGGGCCTACGAGCAGTACTTC. It translates to CASSYPGQGAYEQYF.